The T cell receptor (beta chain) under discussion was sequenced for a study of blood T cell repertoires in COVID-19 (dated by TCRdb to 2020 to 2021). Background on the whole study: Samples covering the acute and convalescent phases of COVID-19 were provided by collaborators in the United States, Italy and Spain. The material from the prospective study consisted of cDNA or gDNA derived from T cells, B-cell-depleted T cells, or PBMCs. Deeply sampled blood TCRbeta repertoires from subjects exposed to, actively infected with, or recovered from COVID-19 were included in the dataset. HLA class I and class II types, where available, came from metadata supplied by the sample provider rather than from assay-based typing. The repertoires were made available in a free public database intended to serve as a resource for research on the immune response to SARS-CoV-2. Nearly every sample came with metadata listing a de-identified subject ID, COVID-19 status, age in years and sex. Samples came from the ongoing ImmuneRACE study (first 160 participants) plus 1,254 subjects from 6 global collaborators.

Results the study describes overall, beyond this receptor: The amount of clinical and demographic metadata varied by source and participant and was provided uncurated.

A note on this clone: This clone's antigen is unknown. Per-nucleotide qualities are absent, and no much larger clonotype sits a single base away.

Collaborating institutions collected whole blood in K2EDTA tubes following their own protocols. For TCRbeta analysis, collaborator samples were shipped as frozen whole blood, as isolated PBMCs, or as DNA extracted from either sample type. TCRbeta CDR3 regions were amplified from genomic DNA by means of the immunoSEQ Assay, a bias-controlled multiplex PCR. As for how the authors treated the data: Within the assay, amplification of reference gene primers was used to estimate how many nucleated cells each sample contained. To quantify the absolute abundance of each unique TCRbeta CDR3 rearrangement, sequence reads were collapsed and filtered. For each sample, productive Simpson clonality was calculated as the square root of Simpson's diversity index across productive rearrangements. The table comes from immuneACCESS by way of TCRdb, which keeps in-frame sequences with V and J called. Part of the clones is missing from these tables; in studies checked, under half for an unresolved V gene and the rest for unknown reasons. V, J and clone size were drawn from that table, and D and trimming were deduced from the DNA. The sample table shows about 300,000 clones, and approximately 86% are seen once. The ten largest clones represent more than 7.5% of the sample.

Sequencing was carried out using peripheral blood. The receptor's source is a man aged 18 to 29 with active or convalescent COVID-19.

Here the CDR3 is given as CASSLFRGRGYTF. The DNA reads TGTGCCAGCAGCTTATTCAGGGGCCGAGGCTACACCTTC. Recombination joined TRBV11-3 with TRBJ1-2; the D segment could be TRBD1, given 6 matching bases. There are 13 amino acids in the CDR3, from cysteine to phenylalanine inclusive. The retained sequence is limited to the CDR3, 39 bases, with the frame set at the first base. As encoded in the germline V gene, CDR1 is SGHNT while CDR2 is YENEEA. V and J are truncated by 2 bases and 8 bases respectively, leaving an intervening sequence of 12 bases.